Detailed here is one T cell receptor (beta chain). The antigen is undetermined. Germline V CDR1 and CDR2: SGHRS, YFSETQ. Trimming removed 6 bases at V and 5 bases at J, with 17 bases between. CDR3 size: 14 residues. This sample was included in a study of T cell responses to AZD1222 COVID-19 vaccine. Study conclusions and caveats: Females outnumbered males among donors, who were mostly white British; clonal diversity was possibly underestimated. Repertoire sampling occurred only after the peak T cell response. Spike regions recognized by vaccine-associated CD4 TCRs spanned the protein, led by 160-218 and 743-854.

Assay used: immunoSEQ multiplex PCR; TCRdb lists only in-frame clones, some missing. Of 100,000 to 150,000 clones in the sample, 89% were seen once. The receptor comes from an adult in good health. The chain is built from TRBV5-1 and TRBJ1-2, with D possibly being TRBD1 (5 bases). Here the sequenced sample was peripheral blood, taken on day 0 of AZD1222 vaccination. CDR3 residues: CASKSPGALYGYTF. In nucleotides, the CDR3 is TGCGCCAGCAAGTCCCCCGGGGCGCTGTATGGCTACACCTTC.